The clone carrying this TCR beta chain has a handful of counts. What it binds is not known. These data come from a study of T-cell memory formation after mild COVID-19. Findings and limits, study-wide: Memory from before infection featured some responding clones, which suggests cross-reactive memory joined. Clones that contracted clustered mainly in CM and EM if CD4+ and in EMRA if CD8+. Balance between CD4 and CD8 was seen in clones contracting day 15 to 85, and a CD4+ lean was seen in later expanders.

Germline V gives CDR1 DFQATT, CDR2 SNEGSKA (reference sequence). CDR3 length: 13 residues. V gave up 3 bases and J gave up 0 bases, with 9 bases separating them. The TCR alpha and TCR beta cDNA libraries, bearing sample barcodes and UMIs, were generated by 5'RACE using constant-segment primers. TCRdb reprocessed the 5' RACE reads with MiXCR, giving one entry per CDR3 protein. The profile covers a few hundred thousand distinct CDR3 sequences, with approximately 9% appearing a single time and around a fifth taken by the ten largest. Sequencing was performed on PBMCs or a T cell subset sorted from them (not recorded which). This sequence was found in a man in his late teens or twenties who had mild COVID-19 (a few samples of this study predate the infection). Cell type and time point are not known. The chain recombines TRBV20-1 with TRBJ2-7, with D possibly being TRBD1 or TRBD2 (5 bases each). CDR3 residues: CSASPGSSYEQYF. The CDR3 DNA reads TGCAGTGCTAGTCCAGGGAGCTCCTACGAGCAGTACTTC.